This T cell receptor (beta chain) was captured in a study of immune heterogeneity within non-small cell lung tumors. In the study overall: A few squamous cell carcinomas, 10 non-squamous carcinomas and 1 not otherwise specified made up the tumors. Broader study findings: The study found that local T-cell clonality correlated moderately but significantly with local tumor mutational burden (R roughly 0.31). Comparison across individual patients showed largely distinct high-frequency T-cell receptor beta clonotypes. Alongside site-unique high-frequency clones, identical dominant CDR3 beta clonotypes recurred across tumor sites within a patient.

The V end lost 5 bases, the J end lost 2 bases, and 13 bases lay between the germline ends. This CDR3 is 14 amino acids long. The germline V gene has CDR1 MNHNS and CDR2 SASEGT. This clonotype is labeled medium-sized. What it recognizes is unknown. Template material comprised bulk tumor genomic DNA at roughly 600 ng per sample. Several spatially distant biopsies were obtained per primary tumor intraoperatively. It was patients with untreated, newly diagnosed non-small cell lung cancer who underwent curative surgery. TCR beta CDR3 was amplified by multiplex PCR, first round around 10 cycles, 32 V and 13 J primers. TCRdb redid the calling of the multiplex PCR reads with MiXCR, one entry per CDR3 protein. The sample lists about 7,200 distinct CDR3 sequences; under 25% were seen once.

The receptor comes from a man aged 60 to 75 with non-small cell lung cancer. The sequencing input was lung tumor tissue. The chain carries TRBV6-1 and TRBJ2-7; D perhaps matches TRBD1 (5 bases). The CDR3 nucleotides are TGTGCCAGCAGTCCCGAAGGGGTAGCCTACGAGCAGTACTTC. Translated, it gives CASSPEGVAYEQYF.